These 3 T cell receptor beta chains were sequenced from one sample in a study of neurological immune-mediated disorders. TCRdb re-derived calls from the 5' RACE reads in MiXCR, one entry per CDR3 protein. Of tens of thousands of distinct CDR3 sequences listed, 3% to 4.5% were seen once; the top ten hold about 3.1%. The specimen was PBMCs. The source is a woman between 25 and 40 years old with multiple sclerosis.

V is TRBV28 and J is TRBJ2-1, with D maybe TRBD2 (5 bases). The germline gives CDR1 MDHEN, CDR2 SYDVKM. The CDR3 has 16 amino acids. The ends were cut back, 7 bases at V and 9 bases at J, with 25 bases in the middle. As DNA, the CDR3 is TGTGCCAGCACCCCCGTGCTTGGGCTAGCCGCAACTGAGCAGTTCTTC. Translation: CASTPVLGLAATEQFF.

This clonotype was counted ten times or more. The DNA for the CDR3 is TGTGCCACCGCTACAGGAGAATTTAATCAGCCCCAGCATTTT. Protein product: CATATGEFNQPQHF. The genes are TRBV15 and TRBJ1-5, with D possibly matching TRBD1 (5 bases). The germline gives CDR1 LNHNV, CDR2 YYDKDF (reference sequence). The CDR3 loop spans 14 amino acids. V lost 8 bases to trimming and J lost 4 bases, with 15 bases between them.

As to this clonotype: A read error may be the cause here, since a much bigger clone is one base away. The chain joins TRBV3-1 to TRBJ2-1, with D tentatively TRBD2 (5 bases). The CDR3 is made up of 15 amino acids. The germline gives CDR1 LGHDT, CDR2 YNNKEL (reference sequence). The CDR3 here is CASSQEGSFYNEQLF. CDR3 nucleotides: TGTGCCAGCAGCCAAGAAGGGAGCTTCTACAATGAGCAGTTATTC.